This TCR beta chain is drawn from a study of T cell repertoires in cytomegalovirus infection. At the level of the study: HLA-B-restricted CMV epitopes that are well studied, plus recently identified HLA-C-restricted ones, were used by the study. CMV infection plus the matching HLA type was flagged by public TCR beta signatures.

Broader study findings: Frequencies of public TCR beta families were cumulated, and this identified carriers of CMV plus the relevant HLA. CMV-specific TCR beta clonotypes restricted by HLA-C dominated the ex vivo response.

Turning to this clonotype: Its target is unknown.

V lost 6 bases to trimming and J lost 2 bases; unmatched junction nucleotides: 13. Germline V gene data show CDR1 as MNHEY and CDR2 as SVGEGT. CDR3 length: 16 residues. TCRdb re-analysed the reads in MiXCR, keeping a single row per CDR3 protein. The data show about 55,000 distinct CDR3 sequences, roughly a fifth seen once. Sequencing used CD8+ T cells from cultured PBMCs, obtained from culture after CMV antigen stimulation. The chain has TRBV6-2 or TRBV6-3 and TRBJ2-7, with 7 bases aligning to TRBD1. This TCR was sampled from a human donor in good health (CMV status not recorded). Some clones in this sample may be carry-over from other donors' samples. CDR3 region: CASSPGTAAAPYEQYF. CDR3 coding DNA: TGTGCCAGCAGCCCCGGGACAGCCGCGGCGCCCTACGAGCAGTACTTC.